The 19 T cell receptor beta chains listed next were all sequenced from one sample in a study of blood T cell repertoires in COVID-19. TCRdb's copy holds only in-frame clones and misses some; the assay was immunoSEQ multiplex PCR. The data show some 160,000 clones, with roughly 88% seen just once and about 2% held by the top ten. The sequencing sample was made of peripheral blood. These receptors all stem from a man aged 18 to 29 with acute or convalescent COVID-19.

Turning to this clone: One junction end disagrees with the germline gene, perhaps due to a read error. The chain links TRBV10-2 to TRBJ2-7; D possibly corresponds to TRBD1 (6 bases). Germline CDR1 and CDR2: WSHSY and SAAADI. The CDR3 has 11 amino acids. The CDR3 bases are TGCGCCAGCAGTGAACGGACAGCCTTGTTATTC. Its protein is CASSERTALLF.

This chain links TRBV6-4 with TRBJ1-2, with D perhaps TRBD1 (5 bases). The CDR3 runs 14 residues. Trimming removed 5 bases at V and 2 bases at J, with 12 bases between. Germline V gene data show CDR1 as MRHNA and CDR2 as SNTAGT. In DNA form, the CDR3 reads TGTGCCAGCAGTCCCCGGGAGGGGAACTATGGCTACACCTTC. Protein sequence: CASSPREGNYGYTF.

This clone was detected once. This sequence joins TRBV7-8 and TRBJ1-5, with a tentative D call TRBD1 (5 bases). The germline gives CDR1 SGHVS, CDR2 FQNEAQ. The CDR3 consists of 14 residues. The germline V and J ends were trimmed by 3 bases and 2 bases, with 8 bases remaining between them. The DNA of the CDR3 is TGTGCCAGCAGCTTCAGCAGGGGCAATCAGCCCCAGCATTTT. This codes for CASSFSRGNQPQHF.

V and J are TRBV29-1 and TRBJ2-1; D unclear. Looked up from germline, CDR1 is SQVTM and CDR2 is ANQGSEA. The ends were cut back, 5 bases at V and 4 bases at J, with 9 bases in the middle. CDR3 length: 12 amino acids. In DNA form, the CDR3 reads TGCAGCGTTAAGAGGTCGTACAATGAGCAGTTCTTC. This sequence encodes CSVKRSYNEQFF.

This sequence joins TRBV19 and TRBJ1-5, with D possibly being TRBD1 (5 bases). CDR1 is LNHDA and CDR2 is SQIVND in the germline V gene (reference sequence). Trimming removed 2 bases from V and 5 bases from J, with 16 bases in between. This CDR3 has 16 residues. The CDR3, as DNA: TGTGCCAGTAGTATATTATTCGGGGGAACGGATCAGCCCCAGCATTTT. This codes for CASSILFGGTDQPQHF.

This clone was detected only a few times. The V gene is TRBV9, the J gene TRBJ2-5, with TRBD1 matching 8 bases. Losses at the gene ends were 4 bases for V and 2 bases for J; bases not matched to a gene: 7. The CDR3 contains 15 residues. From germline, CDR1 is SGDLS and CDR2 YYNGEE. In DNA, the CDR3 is TGTGCCAGCAGCCCCTATGGACAGGGTCAAGAGACCCAGTACTTC. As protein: CASSPYGQGQETQYF. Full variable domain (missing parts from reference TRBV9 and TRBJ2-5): DSGVTQTPKHLITATGQRVTLRCSPRSGDLSVYWYQQSLDQGLQFLIQYYNGEERAKGNILERFSAQQFPDLHSELNLSSLELGDSALYFCASSPYGQGQETQYFGPGTRLLVL.

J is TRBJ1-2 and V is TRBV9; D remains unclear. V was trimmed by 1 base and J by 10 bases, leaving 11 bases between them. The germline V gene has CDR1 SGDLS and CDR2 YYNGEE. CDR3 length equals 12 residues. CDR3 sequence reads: CASSVMSYDYTF. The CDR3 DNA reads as TGTGCCAGCAGCGTAATGAGTTACGACTACACCTTC. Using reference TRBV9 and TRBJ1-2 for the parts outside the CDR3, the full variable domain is DSGVTQTPKHLITATGQRVTLRCSPRSGDLSVYWYQQSLDQGLQFLIQYYNGEERAKGNILERFSAQQFPDLHSELNLSSLELGDSALYFCASSVMSYDYTFGSGTRLTVV.

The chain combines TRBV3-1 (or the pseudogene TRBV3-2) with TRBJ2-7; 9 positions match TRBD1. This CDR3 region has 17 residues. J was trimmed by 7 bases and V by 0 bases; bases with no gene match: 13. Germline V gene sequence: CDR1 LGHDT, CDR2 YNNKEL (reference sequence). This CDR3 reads CASSQESNRGRSREQYF. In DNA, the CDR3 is TGTGCCAGCAGCCAAGAGAGTAACAGGGGGCGCTCGCGGGAGCAGTACTTC.

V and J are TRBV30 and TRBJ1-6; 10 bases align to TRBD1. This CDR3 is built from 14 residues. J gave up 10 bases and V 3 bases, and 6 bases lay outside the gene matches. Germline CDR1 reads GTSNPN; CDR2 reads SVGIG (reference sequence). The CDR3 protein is CAWSQTGGESPLHF. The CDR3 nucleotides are TGTGCCTGGAGCCAGACAGGGGGCGAATCACCCCTCCACTTT.

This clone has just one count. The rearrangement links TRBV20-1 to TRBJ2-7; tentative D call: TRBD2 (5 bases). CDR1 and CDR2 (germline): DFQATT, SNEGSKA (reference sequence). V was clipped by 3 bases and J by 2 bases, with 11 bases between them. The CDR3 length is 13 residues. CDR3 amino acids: CSASREQTYEQYF. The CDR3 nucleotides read TGCAGTGCTAGTAGGGAGCAAACCTACGAGCAGTACTTC.

CDR3 in amino acids: CATSDLAGGNEQYF. For the CDR3, the DNA is TGTGCCACCAGTGATTTAGCAGGGGGGAACGAGCAGTACTTC. The rearrangement uses TRBV24-1 and TRBJ2-7; perhaps TRBD1 as D (7 bases). V lost 1 base and J lost 5, with 11 bases in between. CDR3 length: 14 residues. Germline lookup yields CDR1 KGHDR and CDR2 SFDVKD.

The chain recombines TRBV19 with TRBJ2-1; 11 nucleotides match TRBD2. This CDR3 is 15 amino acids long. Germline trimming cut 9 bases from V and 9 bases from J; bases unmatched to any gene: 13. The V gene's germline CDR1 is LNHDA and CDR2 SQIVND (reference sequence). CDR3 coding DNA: TGTGCCAGCCTGAATAGCGGGAGGGCCGTTGGTGAGCAGTTCTTC. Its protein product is CASLNSGRAVGEQFF.

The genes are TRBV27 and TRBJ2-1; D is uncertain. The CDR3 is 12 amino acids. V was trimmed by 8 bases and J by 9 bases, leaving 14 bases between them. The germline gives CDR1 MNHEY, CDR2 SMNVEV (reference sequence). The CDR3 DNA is TGTGCCAGCTCATCCCACTGGGCTGAGCAGTTCTTC. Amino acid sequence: CASSSHWAEQFF.

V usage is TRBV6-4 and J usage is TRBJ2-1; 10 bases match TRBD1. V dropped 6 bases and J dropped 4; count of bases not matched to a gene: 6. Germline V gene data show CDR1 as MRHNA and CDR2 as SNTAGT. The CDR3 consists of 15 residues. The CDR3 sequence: CASSDGTGVYNEQFF. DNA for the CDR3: TGTGCCAGCAGCGATGGGACAGGGGTATACAATGAGCAGTTCTTC.

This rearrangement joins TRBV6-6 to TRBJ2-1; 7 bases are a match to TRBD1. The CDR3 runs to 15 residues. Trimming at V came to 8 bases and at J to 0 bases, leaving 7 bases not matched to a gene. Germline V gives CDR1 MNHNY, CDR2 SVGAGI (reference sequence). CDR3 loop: CASGDRDSSYNEQFF. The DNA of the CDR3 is TGTGCCAGCGGGGACCGGGACAGCTCCTACAATGAGCAGTTCTTC.

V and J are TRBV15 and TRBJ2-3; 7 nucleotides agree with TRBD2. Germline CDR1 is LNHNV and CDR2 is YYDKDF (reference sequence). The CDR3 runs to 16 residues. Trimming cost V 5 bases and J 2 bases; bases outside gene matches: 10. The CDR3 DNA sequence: TGTGCCACCAGCCTTAACCTAGCGGCGAACACAGATACGCAGTATTTT. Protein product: CATSLNLAANTDTQYF.

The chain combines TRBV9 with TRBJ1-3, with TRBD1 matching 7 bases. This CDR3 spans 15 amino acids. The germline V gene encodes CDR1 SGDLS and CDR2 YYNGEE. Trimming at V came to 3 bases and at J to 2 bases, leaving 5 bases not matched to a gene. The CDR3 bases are TGTGCCAGCAGCGGAGGGGGCCAGGCTGGAAACACCATATATTTT. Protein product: CASSGGGQAGNTIYF.

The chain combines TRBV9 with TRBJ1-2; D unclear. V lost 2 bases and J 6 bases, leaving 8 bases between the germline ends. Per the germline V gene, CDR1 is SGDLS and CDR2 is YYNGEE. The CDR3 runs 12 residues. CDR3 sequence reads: CASSVAMDGYTF. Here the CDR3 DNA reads TGTGCCAGCAGCGTGGCCATGGATGGCTACACCTTC.

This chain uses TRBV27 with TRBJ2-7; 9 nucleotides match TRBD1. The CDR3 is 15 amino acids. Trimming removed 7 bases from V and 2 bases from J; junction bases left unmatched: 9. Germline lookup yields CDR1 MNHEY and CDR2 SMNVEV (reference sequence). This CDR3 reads CASTLSGQGTYEQYF. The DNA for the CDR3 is TGTGCCAGCACCCTTTCCGGACAGGGGACCTACGAGCAGTACTTC.